Each of the 8 T cell receptor beta chains below was sequenced from the same sample in a study of blood T cell repertoires in COVID-19. The method was immunoSEQ multiplex PCR; TCRdb's version includes in-frame clones alone and lacks a portion of them. Here the sample spans 250,000 to 350,000 clones, roughly 85% being singletons. Sequenced sample: PBMCs or T cells enriched from blood (not recorded which). These receptors were taken from a woman in her 30s who had recovered from COVID-19.

The chain joins TRBV6-5 to TRBJ1-2, with 7 bases fitting TRBD1. The CDR3 runs to 14 residues. Germline V gives CDR1 MNHEY, CDR2 SVGAGI. The V and J ends lost 4 bases and 6 bases, in that order; junction bases with no gene match: 8. Here the CDR3 DNA reads TGTGCCAGCAGTTGGACGACAGGGACGGATGGCTACACCTTC. Its translation is CASSWTTGTDGYTF.

This rearrangement joins TRBV5-4 to TRBJ2-1, with D possibly being TRBD1 (6 bases). The germline CDR1 and CDR2 sequences are SGHNT and YYREEE (reference sequence). This CDR3 has 13 residues. V lost 3 bases and J lost 6, with 10 bases in between. CDR3 protein: CASSSTGSNEQFF. CDR3 nucleotides: TGTGCCAGCAGCTCAACAGGGAGCAATGAGCAGTTCTTC.

This chain links TRBV19 with TRBJ1-6, with 9 bases aligning to TRBD1. Germline-derived CDR1 and CDR2 are LNHDA and SQIVND (reference sequence). Unmatched junction bases numbered 12, after V lost 2 bases and J lost 10 bases. The CDR3 has 17 residues. The DNA for the CDR3 is TGTGCCAGTAGTATACGGCGAGGAGGACAGGGGAAATCACCCCTCCACTTT. Translation gives CASSIRRGGQGKSPLHF.

The V and J genes are TRBV5-5 and TRBJ1-1, with D tentatively TRBD1 (5 bases). Germline lookup yields CDR1 SGHKS and CDR2 YYEKEE (reference sequence). This CDR3 comprises 14 residues. Trimming stripped 3 bases from V and 1 base from J, with 10 bases between. CDR3 loop: CASSSPDRNTEAFF. CDR3 nucleotides: TGTGCCAGCAGCTCCCCAGACAGGAACACTGAAGCTTTCTTT.

The V call is TRBV9, the J call TRBJ2-1, with 7 bases identical to TRBD2. Germline assignment: CDR1 SGDLS and CDR2 YYNGEE. V lost 3 bases to trimming and J lost 0 bases; unmatched junction nucleotides: 3. CDR3 length equals 15 residues. The CDR3 region is CASSASGDSYNEQFF. DNA of the CDR3: TGTGCCAGCAGCGCCAGCGGGGACTCCTACAATGAGCAGTTCTTC.

This clone appeared a single time. V usage is TRBV5-5 and J usage is TRBJ2-7; 9 bases fit TRBD1. Germline V gene lookup returns CDR1 SGHKS and CDR2 YYEKEE (reference sequence). This CDR3 region has 13 residues. V dropped 4 bases and J dropped 7; count of bases not matched to a gene: 6. The CDR3: CASSVDRGVEQYF. CDR3 nucleotides: TGTGCCAGCAGCGTCGACAGGGGGGTTGAGCAGTACTTC.

The V and J genes are TRBV4-1 and TRBJ1-6; D not resolved. Germline lookup yields CDR1 MGHRA and CDR2 YSYEKL. V was pared by 7 bases and J by 4 bases, with 17 bases between. The CDR3 is made up of 16 amino acids. The CDR3 here is CASTQSPRVYNSPLHF. CDR3 coding DNA: TGCGCCAGCACCCAGAGCCCCCGGGTGTATAATTCACCCCTCCACTTT.

The chain links TRBV5-1 to TRBJ1-3; weak D call: TRBD1 (5 bases). CDR1 and CDR2 (germline): SGHRS, YFSETQ. Trimming removed 0 bases at V and 4 bases at J, with 14 bases between. CDR3 length equals 16 residues. The CDR3 coding sequence is TGCGCCAGCAGCTTGGCCGGGTCCAGGGTCGGAAACACCATATATTTT. This gives the protein CASSLAGSRVGNTIYF.